Presented here are 12 T cell receptor beta chains from one specimen sequenced in a study of glioma-infiltrating T cells. Amplification of TCR alpha and beta CDR3 regions from RNA used iRepertoire nested multiplex PCR. TCRdb independently ran MiXCR on the multiplex PCR reads; one entry per CDR3 protein. Seen here are fewer than 200,000 distinct CDR3 sequences, over 25% observed once, and the top ten hold 20% to 25%. Sequencing was performed on glioma tissue, nonneoplastic brain tissue, or PBMCs (not recorded which). All receptors derive from a human donor with low-grade glioma or glioblastoma, undergoing nonglioma brain surgery, or in good health (not recorded which).

Of note for this clonotype: A much larger clone differs from this one at a single base, so this may be a read error. The CDR3: CASSQVYTDYGYIF. Written as DNA, the CDR3 is TGTGCCAGCAGCCAAGTTTACACAGACTATGGCTACATCTTC. The V call is TRBV3-1, the J call TRBJ1-2; D is unclear. The CDR3 sequence is 14 residues long. Looked up from germline, CDR1 is LGHDT and CDR2 is YNNKEL (reference sequence).

The chain combines TRBV20-1 with TRBJ2-7; D perhaps matches TRBD2 (6 bases). Germline-derived CDR1 and CDR2 are DFQATT and SNEGSKA (reference sequence). This CDR3 contains 12 residues. Trimming pared 3 bases from V and 2 bases from J, leaving 8 bases between. CDR3 sequence (DNA): TGCAGTGCTAGTACGGGGGCCTACGAGCAGTACTTC. This translates into CSASTGAYEQYF.

This clonotype was picked up many times. The limits of the CDR3 on the DNA are not certain, so only TCRdb's listed CDR3 is given. The gene calls are TRBV28 and TRBJ1-1; the table's D call TRBD1 went unverified against the DNA. The CDR3 spans 16 amino acids, including both terminal residues. The germline V gene encodes CDR1 MDHEN and CDR2 SYDVKM. CDR3 amino acids: CASSFGPGRIGTEAFF.

There are a few counts of this clonotype. The chain joins TRBV19 to TRBJ1-1; TRBD1 might be the D (6 bases). This CDR3 comprises 16 residues. CDR1 is LNHDA and CDR2 is SQIVND in the germline V gene (reference sequence). V gave up 7 bases and J gave up 2 bases, with 20 bases separating them. CDR3 in amino acids: CASNGGRGGENTEAFF. The CDR3 DNA reads TGTGCCAGTAACGGGGGGCGCGGGGGGGAAAACACTGAAGCTTTCTTT.

The chain uses TRBV5-4 and TRBJ2-5, with 7 bases aligning to TRBD1. There are 15 residues in the CDR3. Germline V lookup: CDR1 SGHNT, CDR2 YYREEE (reference sequence). Trimming at V came to 5 bases and at J to 7 bases, leaving 14 bases not matched to a gene. CDR3 coding DNA: TGTGCCAGCAGAAGGGGAGAGGGGGCGTATCGGACCCAGTACTTC. Encoded protein: CASRRGEGAYRTQYF.

Regarding this clonotype: Compared with germline, one end of the junction differs, possibly owing to a read error. The chain recombines TRBV19 with TRBJ2-7, with 7 nucleotides matching TRBD2. There are 15 residues in the CDR3. Germline V gives CDR1 LNHDA, CDR2 SQIVND (reference sequence). The CDR3: CASSFRLAGVFEQCF. The CDR3 DNA follows: TGTGCCAGTAGTTTTCGCTTGGCGGGAGTTTTCGAGCAGTGCTTC.

This clonotype showed up many times. This chain uses TRBV10-3 with TRBJ1-1; D is ambiguous. The germline V gene encodes CDR1 ENHRY and CDR2 SYGVKD. This CDR3 has 12 amino acids. Between the trimmed V and J ends, which lost 5 bases and 1 base, there was a span of 5 bases. The CDR3 reads CAISRENTEAFF. In nucleotides, the CDR3 is TGTGCCATCAGTCGGGAGAACACTGAAGCTTTCTTT.

With respect to this clonotype: A much larger clonotype is one base distant, so this may be a read error. In nucleotides, the CDR3 is TGTGCCAGCGGCGACCGGGACGCCTACTACGAGCAGTTCTTC. It encodes CASGDRDAYYEQFF. This chain joins TRBV7-2 and TRBJ2-1; D is tentatively TRBD1 or TRBD2 (5 bases each). V gave up 8 bases and J gave up 10 bases, with 21 bases separating them. Germline CDR1 is SGHTA and CDR2 is FQGNSA. This CDR3 is 14 amino acids long.

There are many counts of this clonotype. V is TRBV24-1 and J is TRBJ2-2, with D unclear. The germline V and J ends were trimmed by 9 bases and 3 bases, with 10 bases remaining between them. CDR3 size: 13 residues. Germline V gene data show CDR1 as KGHDR and CDR2 as SFDVKD. As DNA, the CDR3 is TGTGCCACCGCGAGTGGGGACACCGGGGAGCTGTTTTTT. Protein: CATASGDTGELFF.

Comment on this clonotype: Its ends do not fully match the called genes, so a read error is possible. V and J are TRBV5-1 and TRBJ1-1, with TRBD1 as a possible D gene (5 bases). Germline V gives CDR1 SGHRS, CDR2 YFSETQ. The CDR3 contains 15 residues. CDR3 DNA: TGCGCCAGCAGCTTGGCGCAGGGATTGAACGCTGAAGCTTTCTTT. It specifies CASSLAQGLNAEAFF.

This clonotype has more than one count but fewer than ten. CDR3 nucleotide sequence: TGTGCCAGCTCACCACTAGCGGGAGAGACGGGCTACGAGCAGTACTTC. Its translation: CASSPLAGETGYEQYF. V and J are TRBV18 and TRBJ2-7, with TRBD2 matching over 9 bases. CDR1 KGHSH and CDR2 LQKENI come from the germline V gene. The V segment lost 1 base and the J segment 3 bases; nucleotides outside the gene matches: 7. This CDR3 is built from 16 residues. Filled out from reference TRBV18 and TRBJ2-7, the complete variable domain reads NAGVMQNPRHLVRRRGQEARLRCSPMKGHSHVYWYRQLPEEGLKFMVYLQKENIIDESGMPKERFSAEFPKEGPSILRIQQVVRGDSAAYFCASSPLAGETGYEQYFGPGTRLTVT.

This chain uses TRBV19 with TRBJ2-1, with a tentative D call TRBD2 (6 bases). Germline values: CDR1 LNHDA, CDR2 SQIVND (reference sequence). The CDR3 runs 13 residues. Trimming pared 10 bases from V and 8 bases from J, leaving 18 bases between. CDR3 region: CATGEAVRDEQFF. CDR3 nucleotides: TGTGCCACGGGGGAGGCGGTCCGGGATGAGCAGTTCTTC.